These 2 T cell receptor beta chains originate from one sample sequenced in a study of Graves' ophthalmopathy and Graves' hyperthyroidism. The authors amplified TCR beta CDR3 regions from RNA transcripts. Second-round multiplex PCR came after a first-round RT-PCR that employed HTBI primers. TCRdb re-called the multiplex PCR reads through MiXCR, storing one row per CDR3 protein. This repertoire shows hundreds of thousands of distinct CDR3 sequences, about 40% found once; its top ten account for over 2.5%. What was sequenced was peripheral blood. The receptors derive from an adult man with Graves' ophthalmopathy.

This clonotype was picked up many times. The V gene is TRBV12-3 or TRBV12-4, the J gene TRBJ1-6; D is uncertain. The CDR3 extends over 14 amino acids. V gave up 3 bases and J gave up 5 bases, with 8 bases separating them. The CDR3 is CASSFGQDNSPLHF. DNA of the CDR3: TGTGCCAGCAGTTTTGGCCAAGATAATTCACCCCTCCACTTT.

This clonotype came up a few times. J is TRBJ1-3 and V is TRBV5-1; D not resolved. The CDR3 loop spans 15 amino acids. V was pared by 4 bases and J by 1 base, with 12 bases between. Germline loops: CDR1 SGHRS, CDR2 YFSETQ. The CDR3: CASSLAPLSGNTIYF. The CDR3 DNA is TGCGCCAGCAGCCTCGCCCCCTTGTCTGGAAACACCATATATTTT.